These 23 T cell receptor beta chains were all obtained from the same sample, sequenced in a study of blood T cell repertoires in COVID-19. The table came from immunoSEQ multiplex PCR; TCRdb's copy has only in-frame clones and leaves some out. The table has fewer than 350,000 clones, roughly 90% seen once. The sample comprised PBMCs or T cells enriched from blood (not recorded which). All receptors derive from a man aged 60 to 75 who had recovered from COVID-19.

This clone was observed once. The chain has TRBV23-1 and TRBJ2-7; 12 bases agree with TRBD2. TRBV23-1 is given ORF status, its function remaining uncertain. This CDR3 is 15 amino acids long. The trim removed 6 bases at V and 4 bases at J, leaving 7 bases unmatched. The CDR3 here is CASRTSGRSPYEQYF. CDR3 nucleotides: TGCGCCAGCAGGACTAGCGGGAGATCTCCTTACGAGCAGTACTTC.

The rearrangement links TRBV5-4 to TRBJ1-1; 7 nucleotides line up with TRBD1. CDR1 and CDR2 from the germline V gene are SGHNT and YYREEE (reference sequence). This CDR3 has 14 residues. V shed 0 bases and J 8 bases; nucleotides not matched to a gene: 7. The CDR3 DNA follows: TGTGCCAGCAGCTTGGAGCAGGGGGTCGGCGAAGCTTTCTTT. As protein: CASSLEQGVGEAFF.

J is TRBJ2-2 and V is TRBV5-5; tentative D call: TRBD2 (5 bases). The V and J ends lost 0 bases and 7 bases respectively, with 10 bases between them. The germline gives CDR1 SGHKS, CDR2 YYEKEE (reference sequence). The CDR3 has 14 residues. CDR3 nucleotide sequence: TGTGCCAGCAGCTTGGCCCACGGAGGCGGGGAGCTGTTTTTT. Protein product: CASSLAHGGGELFF. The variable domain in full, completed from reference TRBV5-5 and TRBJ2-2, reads DAGVTQSPTHLIKTRGQQVTLRCSPISGHKSVSWYQQVLGQGPQFIFQYYEKEERGRGNFPDRFSARQFPNYSSELNVNALLLGDSALYLCASSLAHGGGELFFGEGSRLTVL.

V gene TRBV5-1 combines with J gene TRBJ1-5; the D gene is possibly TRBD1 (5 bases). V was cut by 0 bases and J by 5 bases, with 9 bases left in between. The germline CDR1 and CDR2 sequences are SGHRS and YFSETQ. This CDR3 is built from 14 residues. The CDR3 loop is CASSLGGLDQPQHF. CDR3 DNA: TGCGCCAGCAGCTTGGGGGGCCTGGATCAGCCCCAGCATTTT.

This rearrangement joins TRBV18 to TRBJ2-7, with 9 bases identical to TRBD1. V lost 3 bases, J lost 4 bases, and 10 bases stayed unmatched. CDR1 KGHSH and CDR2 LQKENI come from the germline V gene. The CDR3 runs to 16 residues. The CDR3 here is CASSPPGTGFYYEQYF. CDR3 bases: TGTGCCAGCTCACCCCCCGGGACAGGGTTTTATTACGAGCAGTACTTC.

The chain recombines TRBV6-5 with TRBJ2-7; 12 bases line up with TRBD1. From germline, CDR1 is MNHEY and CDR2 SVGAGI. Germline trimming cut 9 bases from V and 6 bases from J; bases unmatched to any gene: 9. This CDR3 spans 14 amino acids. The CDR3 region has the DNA TGTGCCAGTTCCGGGACAGGGGGCTTAGGCGAGCAGTACTTC. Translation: CASSGTGGLGEQYF.

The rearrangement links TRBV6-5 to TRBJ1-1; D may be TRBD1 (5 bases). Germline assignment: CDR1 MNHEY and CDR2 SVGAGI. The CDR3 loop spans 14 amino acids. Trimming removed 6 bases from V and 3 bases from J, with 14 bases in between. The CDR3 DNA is TGTGCCAGCAGACGAAAAACAGGTTACACTGAAGCTTTCTTT. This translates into CASRRKTGYTEAFF.

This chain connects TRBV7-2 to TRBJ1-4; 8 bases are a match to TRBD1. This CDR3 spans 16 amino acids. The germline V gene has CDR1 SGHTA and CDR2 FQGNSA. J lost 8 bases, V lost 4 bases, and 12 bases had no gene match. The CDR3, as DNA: TGTGCCAGCAGCTCCCGACAGGGGCGGGGATCAGAAAAACTGTTTTTT. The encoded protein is CASSSRQGRGSEKLFF.

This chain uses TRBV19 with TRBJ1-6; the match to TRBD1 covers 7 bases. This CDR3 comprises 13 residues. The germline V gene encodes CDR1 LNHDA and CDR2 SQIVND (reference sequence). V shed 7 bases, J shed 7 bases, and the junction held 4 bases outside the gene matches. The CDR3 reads CASNTGANSPLHF. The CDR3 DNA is TGTGCCAGTAATACAGGGGCAAATTCACCCCTCCACTTT.

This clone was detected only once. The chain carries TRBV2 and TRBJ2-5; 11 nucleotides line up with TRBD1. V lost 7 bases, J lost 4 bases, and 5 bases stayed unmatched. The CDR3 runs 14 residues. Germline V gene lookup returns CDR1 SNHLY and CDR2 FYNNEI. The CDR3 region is CASKTGTGGETQYF. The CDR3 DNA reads TGTGCCAGCAAGACCGGGACAGGGGGAGAGACCCAGTACTTC.

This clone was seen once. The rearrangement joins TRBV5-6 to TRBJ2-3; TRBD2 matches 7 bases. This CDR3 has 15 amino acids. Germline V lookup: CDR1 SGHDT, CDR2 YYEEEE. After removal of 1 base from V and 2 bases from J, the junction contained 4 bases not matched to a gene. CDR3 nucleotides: TGTGCCAGCAGCTTGTTTGGGGGGGTCACAGATACGCAGTATTTT. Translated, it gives CASSLFGGVTDTQYF. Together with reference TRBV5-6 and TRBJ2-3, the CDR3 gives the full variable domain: DAGVTQSPTHLIKTRGQQVTLRCSPKSGHDTVSWYQQALGQGPQFIFQYYEEEERQRGNFPDRFSGHQFPNYSSELNVNALLLGDSALYLCASSLFGGVTDTQYFGPGTRLTVL.

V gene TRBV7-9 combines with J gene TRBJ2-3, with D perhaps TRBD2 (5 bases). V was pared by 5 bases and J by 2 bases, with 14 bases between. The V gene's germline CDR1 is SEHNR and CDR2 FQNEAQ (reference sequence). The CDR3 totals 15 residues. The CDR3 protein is CASSPPLAITDTQYF. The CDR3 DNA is TGTGCCAGCAGCCCGCCCCTAGCAATCACAGATACGCAGTATTTT. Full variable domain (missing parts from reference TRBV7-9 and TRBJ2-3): DTGVSQNPRHKITKRGQNVTFRCDPISEHNRLYWYRQTLGQGPEFLTYFQNEAQLEKSRLLSDRFSAERPKGSFSTLEIQRTEQGDSAMYLCASSPPLAITDTQYFGPGTRLTVL.

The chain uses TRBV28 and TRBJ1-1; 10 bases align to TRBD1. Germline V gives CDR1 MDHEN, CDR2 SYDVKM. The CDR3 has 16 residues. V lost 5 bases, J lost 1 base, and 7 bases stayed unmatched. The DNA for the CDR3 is TGTGCCAGCAGTCGACAGGGGGCGCGAGGGAACACTGAAGCTTTCTTT. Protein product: CASSRQGARGNTEAFF.

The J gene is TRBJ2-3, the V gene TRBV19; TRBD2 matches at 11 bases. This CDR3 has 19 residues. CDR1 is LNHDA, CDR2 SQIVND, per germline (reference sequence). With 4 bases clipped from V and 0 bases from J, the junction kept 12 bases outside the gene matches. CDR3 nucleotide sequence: TGTGCCAGTAGTACCGGGACTAGCGGCTCCCCGGGTAGCACAGATACGCAGTATTTT. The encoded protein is CASSTGTSGSPGSTDTQYF.

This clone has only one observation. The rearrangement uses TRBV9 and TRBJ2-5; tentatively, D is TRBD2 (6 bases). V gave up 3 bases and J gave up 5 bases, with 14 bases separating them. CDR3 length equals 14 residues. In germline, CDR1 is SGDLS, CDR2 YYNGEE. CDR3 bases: TGTGCCAGCAGCGCGTCGGGGGATCAGGAGACCCAGTACTTC. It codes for CASSASGDQETQYF. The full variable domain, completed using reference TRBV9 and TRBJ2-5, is DSGVTQTPKHLITATGQRVTLRCSPRSGDLSVYWYQQSLDQGLQFLIQYYNGEERAKGNILERFSAQQFPDLHSELNLSSLELGDSALYFCASSASGDQETQYFGPGTRLLVL.

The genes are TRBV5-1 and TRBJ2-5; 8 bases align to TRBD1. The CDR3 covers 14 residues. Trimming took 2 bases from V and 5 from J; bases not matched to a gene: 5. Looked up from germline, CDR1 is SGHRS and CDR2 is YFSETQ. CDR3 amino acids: CASSLQGGEETQYF. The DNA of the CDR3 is TGCGCCAGCAGCTTACAGGGGGGCGAGGAGACCCAGTACTTC. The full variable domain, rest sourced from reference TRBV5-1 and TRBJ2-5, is KAGVTQTPRYLIKTRGQQVTLSCSPISGHRSVSWYQQTPGQGLQFLFEYFSETQRNKGNFPGRFSGRQFSNSRSEMNVSTLELGDSALYLCASSLQGGEETQYFGPGTRLLVL.

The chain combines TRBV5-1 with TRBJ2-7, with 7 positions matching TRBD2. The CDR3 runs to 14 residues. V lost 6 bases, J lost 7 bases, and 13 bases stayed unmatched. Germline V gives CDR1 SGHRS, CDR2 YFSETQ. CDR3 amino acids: CASTDGLREEEQYF. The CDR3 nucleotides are TGCGCCAGCACTGACGGACTCCGGGAGGAAGAGCAGTACTTC.

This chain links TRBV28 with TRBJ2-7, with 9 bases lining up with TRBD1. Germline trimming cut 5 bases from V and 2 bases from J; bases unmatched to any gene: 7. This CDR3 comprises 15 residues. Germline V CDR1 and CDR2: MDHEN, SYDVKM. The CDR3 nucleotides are TGTGCCAGCAGTACCCCCGGGACAGGGCCCTACGAGCAGTACTTC. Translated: CASSTPGTGPYEQYF.

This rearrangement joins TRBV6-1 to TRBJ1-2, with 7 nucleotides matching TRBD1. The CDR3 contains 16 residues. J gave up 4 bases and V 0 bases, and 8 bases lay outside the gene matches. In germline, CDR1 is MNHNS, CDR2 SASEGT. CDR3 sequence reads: CASSEAVRTGFYGYTF. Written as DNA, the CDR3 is TGTGCCAGCAGTGAAGCGGTTAGGACAGGATTCTATGGCTACACCTTC.

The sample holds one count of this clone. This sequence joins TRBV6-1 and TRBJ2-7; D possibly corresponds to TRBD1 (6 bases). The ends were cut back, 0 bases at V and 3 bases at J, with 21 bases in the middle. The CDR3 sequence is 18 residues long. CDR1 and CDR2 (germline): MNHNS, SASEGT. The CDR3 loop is CASSEALQGHQEGYEQYF. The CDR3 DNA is TGTGCCAGCAGTGAAGCGCTTCAGGGACACCAAGAAGGCTACGAGCAGTACTTC.

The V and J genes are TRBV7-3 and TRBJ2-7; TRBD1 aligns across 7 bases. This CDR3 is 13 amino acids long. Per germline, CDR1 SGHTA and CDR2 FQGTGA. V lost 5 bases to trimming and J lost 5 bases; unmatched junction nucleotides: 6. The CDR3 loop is CASSPTGSHEQYF. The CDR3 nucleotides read TGTGCCAGCAGCCCGACAGGGTCCCACGAGCAGTACTTC. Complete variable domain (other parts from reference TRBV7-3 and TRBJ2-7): GAGVSQTPSNKVTEKGKYVELRCDPISGHTALYWYRQSLGQGPEFLIYFQGTGAADDSGLPNDRFFAVRPEGSVSTLKIQRTERGDSAVYLCASSPTGSHEQYFGPGTRLTVT.

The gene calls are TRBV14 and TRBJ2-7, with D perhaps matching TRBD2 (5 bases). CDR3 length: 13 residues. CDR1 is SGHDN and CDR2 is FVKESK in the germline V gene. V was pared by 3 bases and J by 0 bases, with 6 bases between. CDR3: CASSQGSSYEQYF. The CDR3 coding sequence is TGTGCCAGCAGCCAGGGGAGCTCCTACGAGCAGTACTTC.

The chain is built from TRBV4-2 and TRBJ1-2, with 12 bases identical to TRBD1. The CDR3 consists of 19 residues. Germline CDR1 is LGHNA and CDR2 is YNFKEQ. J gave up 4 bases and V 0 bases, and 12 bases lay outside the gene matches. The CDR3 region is CASSQDHGDRGRISYGYTF. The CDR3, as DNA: TGTGCCAGCAGCCAAGATCACGGGGACAGGGGGCGCATTAGCTATGGCTACACCTTC.